This record looks at one TCR beta chain sequence and its context. This clonotype turned up a few times. Its recognized antigen is unknown. Base qualities were left out, and no much larger clone turns up one base away. Library preparation was by 5' RACE. Reads for this sample came from an Illumina HiSeq 2500. A second PCR of roughly 6 to 12 cycles was performed with a sample-barcoded 5' primer and a J-beta primer mix. A unique molecular identifier was introduced onto each TCR beta cDNA molecule by a template-switch 5' adaptor carrying 12 random nucleotides. Each sample yielded at least 2.5 million CDR3-containing paired-end reads. The Mint cDNA synthesis kit, primed by a TRBC-specific oligonucleotide, was used to synthesize first-strand cDNA from all RNA. Following uracil-DNA glycosylase treatment, all cDNA underwent a first 18-cycle PCR with the universal primers M1SS and BC2_uni_R. Turning to the authors' computational methods: For normalization, 1 million high-quality reads were randomly selected from each sample, with every read carrying a distinct molecular identifier. Instead of being binned into consensus sequences, reads with shared molecular identifiers were discarded. MiTCR, set to a Q25 quality threshold and the strictest error-elimination algorithm, was used for CDR3 identification, clonotype clustering and error correction. A nonparametric unseen species model with Euler transformation was used to estimate a lower bound on total TCR beta diversity. Using fastp trimming at Q25 and MiXCR clonotype assembly, TCRdb reanalyzed the public sequencing data and kept in-frame beta chains. Rows with one shared CDR3 protein collapse into an entry with the most common genes and DNA. Clone size and V and J calls follow TCRdb, not the original study. Present in this sample are about 750,000 distinct CDR3 sequences, 50% to 65% of which were seen just once. Approximately 40% of the sample is taken by the ten largest.

These data come from a study of blood T cells in healthy people across ages (dated by TCRdb to the mid-2010s). A note on the overall study: In model experiments, template switching captured about one uniquely barcoded TCR beta cDNA molecule for every two T cells. For two donors (one aged 18 to 29 and one aged 80 or older), the study analyzed two additional independent replicas of 1 million unique cDNA reads from the same blood draw. To avoid experimental bias, donors of different ages were spread randomly across the sequencing lanes. Four age groups were formed from the donors: young (average approximately 16 years), middle-aged (around 37), aged (around 62) and long-lived (around 80). Using deep sequencing normalized with unique cDNA molecular identifiers, the study measured how TCR beta repertoire diversity changes with age. What the authors observed across the whole study: As age increased, observed TCR beta diversity per million T cells dropped in a roughly linear way, and a significant reduction was already evident by age 40. Compared with the aged group, the long-lived group had more naive CD4+ T cells, fewer expanded clones and increased TCR diversity, a pattern suggesting age selection. A strong correlation was found between observed TCR beta diversity and the percentage of naive T cells measured by flow cytometry. Because the CMV infection status of the donors was unknown, age-related changes in expanded clonotypes may potentially have been confounded. Conclusive comparison of naive and antigen-experienced compartments was prevented by the profiling of bulk unsorted PBMCs. Total diversity estimates from one million sequenced T cells were considered lower bounds and underestimates.

V loses 7 bases, J loses 9 bases, and the germline ends lie 16 bases apart. Reading from cysteine to phenylalanine, the CDR3 counts 12 amino acids. The kept DNA is CDR3 alone, 36 bases in frame from the first base. CDR1 and CDR2 are drawn from the germline V gene: SQVTM, ANQGSEA. The roughly 39 donors, aged roughly 6 to 95 years, were systemically healthy Caucasian individuals from Russia. Each donor gave 8 to 10 milliliters of peripheral blood, collected into EDTA-treated Vacutainer tubes. Ficoll-Paque density-gradient centrifugation was used to isolate PBMCs, with at least 6.5 million per sample. Total RNA, at least 6 micrograms per sample, was extracted from PBMCs with Trizol reagent. Naive CD45RAhigh/CD27high T cell percentages were measured by flow cytometry on a PBMC aliquot from every donor.

This sequence originates from a man older than 75 in good health. Sequenced material: blood. The chain couples TRBV29-1 to TRBJ2-1; a tentative D match to TRBD2 spans 6 bases. The CDR3 reads CSARTSTGEQFF. The DNA reads as follows: TGCAGCGCCCGTACTAGCACCGGTGAGCAGTTCTTC.